What follows are 21 T cell receptor beta chains derived from one specimen sequenced in a study of cytomegalovirus exposure and HLA in healthy donors. The assay was immunoSEQ multiplex PCR, and TCRdb's table has in-frame clones only and misses some. Among tens of thousands of clones listed, roughly 92% were seen once. Sequenced material: PBMCs. The receptors come from a woman under 30 in good health and CMV-seronegative.

The J gene is TRBJ1-1, the V gene TRBV20-1; D may be TRBD1 (5 bases). V was shortened by 6 bases and J by 12 bases, with 17 bases between the two germline ends. The germline CDR1 and CDR2 sequences are DFQATT and SNEGSKA (reference sequence). The CDR3 contains 11 residues. The CDR3 spells CSAIKGAGSFF. The CDR3 DNA sequence: TGCAGTGCAATTAAAGGGGCGGGGTCTTTCTTT.

This clone was observed a single time. The chain carries TRBV5-1 and TRBJ1-2; D possibly corresponds to TRBD1 (6 bases). V lost 4 bases and J lost 2, with 15 bases in between. This CDR3 region has 15 residues. In germline, CDR1 is SGHRS, CDR2 YFSETQ. CDR3: CASSVRGDPNYGYTF. In nucleotides, the CDR3 is TGCGCCAGCAGCGTCAGGGGAGACCCGAACTATGGCTACACCTTC.

V usage is TRBV5-1 and J usage is TRBJ2-6, with TRBD2 matching 7 bases. Per the germline V gene, CDR1 is SGHRS and CDR2 is YFSETQ. The J segment lost 6 bases and the V segment lost 7 bases, leaving 16 bases of the junction unmatched. The CDR3 extends over 17 amino acids. The CDR3 DNA sequence: TGCGCCAGCTCCTCCTCCCCTCGGGGAGGGTTGGCCAACGTCCTGACTTTC. Protein: CASSSSPRGGLANVLTF.

Only one count was recorded for this clone. The chain recombines TRBV27 with TRBJ2-7, with 7 bases fitting TRBD1. CDR1 and CDR2 from the germline V gene are MNHEY and SMNVEV (reference sequence). The length of the CDR3 is 15 residues. V gave up 6 bases and J gave up 1 base; unmatched junction bases: 9. CDR3 coding DNA: TGTGCCAGCAGCCTAACAGGGGTGCTTTCCTACGAGCAGTACTTC. Translating it yields CASSLTGVLSYEQYF.

The chain is built from TRBV27 and TRBJ1-6; D may be TRBD1 (5 bases). Trimming removed 7 bases from V and 8 bases from J, with 18 bases in between. The CDR3 is 15 amino acids. CDR1 is MNHEY, CDR2 SMNVEV, per germline (reference sequence). CDR3 bases: TGTGCCAGCACCATGAAGGGATTCAGGGATTCACCCCTCCACTTT. Its translation is CASTMKGFRDSPLHF.

The chain carries TRBV5-6 and TRBJ1-3; D is ambiguous. The CDR3 length is 12 residues. CDR1 and CDR2 from the germline V gene are SGHDT and YYEEEE. V shed 0 bases and J shed 7 bases, with 5 bases lying between them. CDR3 amino acids: CASSLAGNTIYF. In DNA form, the CDR3 reads TGTGCCAGCAGCTTGGCGGGGAACACCATATATTTT.

V gene TRBV6-5 combines with J gene TRBJ1-4, with a possible D match to TRBD1 (6 bases). The V gene lost 0 bases and the J gene lost 7 bases, with 12 bases spanning the gap. The CDR3 sequence is 15 residues long. Germline-derived CDR1 and CDR2 are MNHEY and SVGAGI. The CDR3 coding sequence is TGTGCCAGCAGTTACTCGGGAGAGGGGGTTGAAAAACTGTTTTTT. It specifies CASSYSGEGVEKLFF.

The chain carries TRBV7-2 and TRBJ2-2; D is undetermined. Germline lookup yields CDR1 SGHTA and CDR2 FQGNSA. The CDR3 contains 15 residues. V lost 1 base and J lost 3, with 9 bases in between. The CDR3 DNA reads TGTGCCAGCAGCTTAGGAGTTATAGACACCGGGGAGCTGTTTTTT. Protein sequence: CASSLGVIDTGELFF.

V is TRBV7-9 and J is TRBJ1-2; weak D call: TRBD1 (6 bases). Germline assignment: CDR1 SEHNR and CDR2 FQNEAQ (reference sequence). The germline V and J ends were trimmed by 5 bases and 8 bases, with 15 bases remaining between them. The CDR3 is 13 amino acids. CDR3 nucleotides: TGTGCCAGCAGCCACAACACAGGGAACGGCTACACCTTC. It translates to CASSHNTGNGYTF.

This chain links TRBV6-5 with TRBJ2-7, with D perhaps matching TRBD2 (5 bases). Trimming shortened V by 2 bases and J by 3 bases, and 8 bases separated the two germline ends. This CDR3 region has 13 residues. Germline lookup yields CDR1 MNHEY and CDR2 SVGAGI. CDR3 nucleotide sequence: TGTGCCAGCAGTTACGCCCGGGGCTACGAGCAGTACTTC. This encodes CASSYARGYEQYF.

The chain uses TRBV28 and TRBJ2-5, with a tentative D call TRBD1 (6 bases). Germline values: CDR1 MDHEN, CDR2 SYDVKM. The CDR3 runs 16 residues. Trimming removed 5 bases at V and 0 bases at J, with 16 bases between. The CDR3 nucleotides read TGTGCCAGCAGTGCCCCCGGGACATCGTACCAAGAGACCCAGTACTTC. As protein: CASSAPGTSYQETQYF.

V is TRBV9 and J is TRBJ1-1; D is perhaps TRBD1 (5 bases). The CDR3 is made up of 15 amino acids. Germline CDR1 SGDLS, CDR2 YYNGEE. Trimming took 4 bases from V and 3 from J, leaving 16 bases between them. The CDR3 spells CASSHKGPTDTEAFF. CDR3 sequence (DNA): TGTGCCAGCAGCCACAAGGGGCCCACCGACACTGAAGCTTTCTTT.

The CDR3 loop reads CASLYSGANVLTF. The CDR3 DNA sequence: TGTGCCAGCCTCTACTCTGGGGCCAACGTCCTGACTTTC. This chain links TRBV2 with TRBJ2-6, with D hard to call. This CDR3 comprises 13 residues. V shed 8 bases and J shed 0 bases, with 5 bases lying between them. From germline, CDR1 is SNHLY and CDR2 FYNNEI.

V and J are TRBV6-5 and TRBJ1-5; no clear D. The CDR3 runs 12 residues. The V and J ends lost 6 bases and 7 bases respectively, with 10 bases between them. CDR1 and CDR2 from the germline V gene are MNHEY and SVGAGI. The CDR3 DNA reads as TGTGCCAGCAGCCACAGAGGGCAGCCCCAGCATTTT. This translates into CASSHRGQPQHF.

The chain couples TRBV7-3 to TRBJ2-3; D not certain. V dropped 1 base and J dropped 0 bases, with 8 bases sitting between them. CDR1 and CDR2 (germline): SGHTA, FQGTGA. This CDR3 contains 15 residues. The CDR3 region has the DNA TGTGCCAGCAGCTTAAGTCCAAGCAGCACAGATACGCAGTATTTT. Protein: CASSLSPSSTDTQYF.

The chain uses TRBV11-1 and TRBJ2-5; TRBD2 matches 11 bases. Germline loops: CDR1 SGHAT, CDR2 FQDESV (reference sequence). The CDR3 has 18 amino acids. After removal of 1 base from V and 4 bases from J, the junction contained 11 bases not matched to a gene. The CDR3 DNA follows: TGTGCCAGCAGCTTAGGGTTGGATAGCGGGGGGGCTCGAGAGACCCAGTACTTC. Translation gives CASSLGLDSGGARETQYF.

The CDR3 here is CASRRSISIPGYTF. The DNA of the CDR3 is TGTGCCAGCAGACGTTCCATATCTATCCCTGGCTACACCTTC. The chain uses TRBV6-5 and TRBJ1-2; D uncertain. With 6 bases removed from V and 7 bases from J, the gap between germline ends came to 18 bases. Germline CDR1 reads MNHEY; CDR2 reads SVGAGI. The CDR3 has 14 amino acids.

This chain uses TRBV19 with TRBJ2-3; 8 bases map to TRBD1. CDR1 is LNHDA and CDR2 is SQIVND in the germline V gene (reference sequence). V was clipped by 7 bases and J by 1 base; unmatched bases: 1. The CDR3 length is 13 residues. The CDR3 nucleotides read TGTGCCAGTACGGGACAGGGCACAGATACGCAGTATTTT. Its translation is CASTGQGTDTQYF. Variable domain in full (rest from reference TRBV19 and TRBJ2-3): DGGITQSPKYLFRKEGQNVTLSCEQNLNHDAMYWYRQDPGQGLRLIYYSQIVNDFQKGDIAEGYSVSREKKESFPLTVTSAQKNPTAFYLCASTGQGTDTQYFGPGTRLTVL.

This sequence joins TRBV15 and TRBJ2-7; a weak D match, TRBD1 (7 bases). The CDR3 is 14 amino acids. Germline V gene lookup returns CDR1 LNHNV and CDR2 YYDKDF (reference sequence). Trimming pared 4 bases from V and 4 bases from J, leaving 14 bases between. CDR3 region: CATSTAGGLYEQYF. CDR3 sequence (DNA): TGTGCCACCAGCACCGCAGGGGGACTTTACGAGCAGTACTTC.

The chain has TRBV28 and TRBJ1-2; a weak D match, TRBD1 (5 bases). The germline CDR1 and CDR2 sequences are MDHEN and SYDVKM. This CDR3 comprises 16 residues. The ends were cut back, 3 bases at V and 4 bases at J, with 18 bases in the middle. Here the CDR3 reads CASSFTGSLGLYGYTF. In DNA, the CDR3 is TGTGCCAGCAGTTTTACGGGGTCTCTGGGACTCTATGGCTACACCTTC.

The chain is built from TRBV6-5 and TRBJ2-7; tentatively, D is TRBD1 (6 bases). Germline V CDR1 and CDR2: MNHEY, SVGAGI. Between the trimmed V and J ends, which lost 6 bases and 2 bases, there was a span of 11 bases. The CDR3 loop spans 13 amino acids. DNA for the CDR3: TGTGCCAGCAGAAAACAGGGCCCCTACGAGCAGTACTTC. Its protein is CASRKQGPYEQYF.